One and the same sample provided the 8 T cell receptor beta chains below, sequenced in a study of blood T cell repertoires in COVID-19. The assay was immunoSEQ multiplex PCR, and TCRdb's table has in-frame clones only and misses some. This table has about 220,000 clones, roughly four fifths appearing once. Sequenced input: PBMCs or T cells enriched from blood (not recorded which). These TCRs come from a woman aged 40-49 years with acute COVID-19.

This chain joins TRBV5-8 and TRBJ1-5; TRBD1 might be the D (5 bases). The CDR3 runs 15 residues. Trimming stripped 4 bases from V and 6 bases from J, with 17 bases between. Germline CDR1 and CDR2: SGHTS and YDEGEE. The CDR3 bases are TGTGCCAGCAGCCCCCGGGCCGCGGGGGGTCAGCCCCAGCATTTT. It is translated as CASSPRAAGGQPQHF.

This clone was seen just once. The chain is built from TRBV19 and TRBJ2-2, with D tentatively TRBD2 (5 bases). The CDR3 loop spans 12 amino acids. Looked up from germline, CDR1 is LNHDA and CDR2 is SQIVND (reference sequence). The V gene lost 5 bases and the J gene lost 5 bases, with 6 bases spanning the gap. CDR3 loop: CASSPGTGELFF. The CDR3, as DNA: TGTGCCAGTAGTCCGGGGACCGGGGAGCTGTTTTTT.

The J gene is TRBJ2-7, the V gene TRBV7-3, with TRBD2 identical over 10 bases. This CDR3 is built from 14 residues. The ends lost 2 bases at V and 9 bases at J; junction bases unmatched: 7. CDR1 is SGHTA, CDR2 FQGTGA, per germline. The CDR3 sequence: CASSLEAGGKAQYF. The CDR3 coding sequence is TGTGCCAGCAGCTTAGAAGCGGGAGGGAAGGCGCAGTACTTC.

The V call is TRBV19, the J call TRBJ1-2, with 11 bases lining up with TRBD1. CDR1 is LNHDA, CDR2 SQIVND, per germline (reference sequence). CDR3 size: 17 residues. The junction had 12 bases not matched to a gene; V was cut back by 4 bases and J by 5 bases. The CDR3 protein is CASSTSRDRGSRYGYTF. CDR3 DNA: TGTGCCAGTAGTACGTCCCGGGACAGGGGGAGTCGGTATGGCTACACCTTC. The variable domain in full, completed from reference TRBV19 and TRBJ1-2, reads DGGITQSPKYLFRKEGQNVTLSCEQNLNHDAMYWYRQDPGQGLRLIYYSQIVNDFQKGDIAEGYSVSREKKESFPLTVTSAQKNPTAFYLCASSTSRDRGSRYGYTFGSGTRLTVV.

V usage is TRBV7-3 and J usage is TRBJ1-1; unclear D gene. Trimming took off 4 bases at V and 3 bases at J, with 9 bases between the two ends. The CDR3 totals 13 residues. CDR1 and CDR2 from the germline V gene are SGHTA and FQGTGA. Written as DNA, the CDR3 is TGTGCCAGCAGCTCAGGATCCCACACTGAAGCTTTCTTT. Translating it yields CASSSGSHTEAFF.

In its sample, this clone was seen once. The chain is built from TRBV3-1 (or the pseudogene TRBV3-2) and TRBJ1-2; tentatively, D is TRBD1 (6 bases). The CDR3 has 14 residues. V was shortened by 0 bases and J by 4 bases, with 9 bases between the two germline ends. CDR1 and CDR2 from the germline V gene are LGHDT and YNNKEL (reference sequence). The CDR3 spells CASSQDPRGYGYTF. The CDR3 DNA follows: TGTGCCAGCAGCCAAGATCCCAGGGGCTATGGCTACACCTTC.

This clone showed up just a few times. The rearrangement links TRBV4-1 to TRBJ1-3; D remains unclear. CDR1 MGHRA and CDR2 YSYEKL come from the germline V gene. The V and J ends lost 0 bases and 0 bases respectively, with 12 bases between them. The CDR3 length is 17 residues. This CDR3 is CASSQDSSPSSGNTIYF. As DNA, the CDR3 is TGCGCCAGCAGCCAAGATTCTAGTCCGAGCTCTGGAAACACCATATATTTT.

This chain links TRBV24-1 with TRBJ2-1; 8 nucleotides align to TRBD1. CDR1 and CDR2 from the germline V gene are KGHDR and SFDVKD. This CDR3 has 15 residues. V shed 3 bases and J 6 bases; nucleotides not matched to a gene: 6. The CDR3 DNA sequence: TGTGCCACCAGTGATCAGGGGGCGGGCTCCAATGAGCAGTTCTTC. The encoded protein is CATSDQGAGSNEQFF.